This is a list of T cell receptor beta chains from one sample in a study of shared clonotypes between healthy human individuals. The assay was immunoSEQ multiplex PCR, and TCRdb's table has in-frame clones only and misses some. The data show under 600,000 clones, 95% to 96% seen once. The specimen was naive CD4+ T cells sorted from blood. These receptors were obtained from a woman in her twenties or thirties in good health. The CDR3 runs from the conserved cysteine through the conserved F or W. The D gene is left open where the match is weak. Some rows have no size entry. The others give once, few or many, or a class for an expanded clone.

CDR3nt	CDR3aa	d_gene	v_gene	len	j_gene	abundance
TGTGCCAGCAGTACAAGGACGGTTGGGGGCGGGGAGCTGTTTTTT	CASSTRTVGGGELFF	.	TRBV27	15	TRBJ2-2	.
TGTGCCAGCAGCTTGCAGACAGGAACGAGGGACGAGCAGTACTTC	CASSLQTGTRDEQYF	.	TRBV5-4	15	TRBJ2-7	.
TGTGCCAGCAGTCAACAGGGGGTTCAAGAGACCCAGTACTTC	CASSQQGVQETQYF	TRBD1	TRBV2	14	TRBJ2-5	once
TGTGCCAGCAGTCGTAAGCGGGAGGGCCTATACGAGCAGTACTTC	CASSRKREGLYEQYF	TRBD2	TRBV6-1	15	TRBJ2-7	.
TGCAGCGTTGAGGGAGGAGTGGGGGCGTCCGATGAGCAGTTCTTC	CSVEGGVGASDEQFF	.	TRBV29-1	15	TRBJ2-1	.
TGTGCCAGCAGCGGGCAAGGACTGTTCACAGATACGCAGTATTTT	CASSGQGLFTDTQYF	.	TRBV9	15	TRBJ2-3	.
TGTGCCACCTCGTGGAGGGAGAAGTCCCACGAGCAGTACTTC	CATSWREKSHEQYF	.	TRBV27	14	TRBJ2-7	once
TGCAGCGTCGTCAAGACCACTGAAGCTTTCTTT	CSVVKTTEAFF	.	TRBV29-1	11	TRBJ1-1	.
TGTGCCAGCAGTTTAAAGGTGGAGACATGGGAGGGAGACTATGGCTACACCTTC	CASSLKVETWEGDYGYTF	.	TRBV27	18	TRBJ1-2	.
TGTGCCAGCAGCTTGAGCACAGATACGCAGTATTTT	CASSLSTDTQYF	.	TRBV5-4	12	TRBJ2-3	.
TGCAGTGCTAGGGATGTAAAGACCCAGTACTTC	CSARDVKTQYF	.	TRBV20-1	11	TRBJ2-5	.
TGTGCCTGGAGTGTACAGGGCAGGGGCAATCAGCCCCAGCATTTT	CAWSVQGRGNQPQHF	.	TRBV30	15	TRBJ1-5	.
TGTGCCAGCAGCTTGGGTTGGGGCAGGGATGCTTTCTTT	CASSLGWGRDAFF	.	TRBV5-4	13	TRBJ1-1	.
TGTGCCAGCAGCTTTGGACTCACATCAGATACGCAGTATTTT	CASSFGLTSDTQYF	.	TRBV11-3	14	TRBJ2-3	once
TGTGCCTGGAGTGGGCTGAGGACAGGAATCTACGAGCAGTACTTC	CAWSGLRTGIYEQYF	TRBD1	TRBV30	15	TRBJ2-7	.
TGTGCCACTATTCGACAGTTAAACACTGAAGCTTTCTTT	CATIRQLNTEAFF	.	TRBV13	13	TRBJ1-1	.
TGCGCCAGCAGCTGGCGACCGGGACGGGAAGAGACCCAGTACTTC	CASSWRPGREETQYF	.	TRBV5-1	15	TRBJ2-5	.
TGTGCCAGCATCCGACTTGGCGAGCAGTACTTC	CASIRLGEQYF	.	TRBV2	11	TRBJ2-7	.
TGTGCCTGGAGTGCGGGGGAGGGCTACGAGCAGTACTTC	CAWSAGEGYEQYF	TRBD2	TRBV30	13	TRBJ2-7	.
TGCGCCAGCAGCTTGGAGGACAGGGGGCGAGCGTTTAATGAAAAACTGTTTTTT	CASSLEDRGRAFNEKLFF	TRBD1	TRBV5-1	18	TRBJ1-4	.
TGTGCCAGCAGCTTAGGAGACAGGAGCTCCTACGAGCAGTACTTC	CASSLGDRSSYEQYF	.	TRBV11-2	15	TRBJ2-7	.
TGTGCCAGCTCACCATGGCAGGGGGCAACCGGAAACACCATATATTTT	CASSPWQGATGNTIYF	TRBD1	TRBV18	16	TRBJ1-3	.
TGTGCCATCAGTGAGTCCAGGCAGGGGACCGGGGAGCTGTTTTTT	CAISESRQGTGELFF	.	TRBV10-3	15	TRBJ2-2	.
TGCAGTGCTGGAGGGGCCTACGAGCAGTACTTC	CSAGGAYEQYF	.	TRBV20-1	11	TRBJ2-7	.
TGTGCCAGCAGCTTAGGCCTAGCGGGAGGGTGGGCAGATACGCAGTATTTT	CASSLGLAGGWADTQYF	TRBD2	TRBV7-2	17	TRBJ2-3	.
TGTGCCAGCAAGGGCTCCTACAGCACAGATACGCAGTATTTT	CASKGSYSTDTQYF	.	TRBV28	14	TRBJ2-3	.
TGTGCCAGCAGTTTAAGGGGGCATGGTGACACTGAGCAGTTCTTC	CASSLRGHGDTEQFF	TRBD1	TRBV28	15	TRBJ2-1	.
TGCGCCAGCAGCCGCGACGGGACAGGGGAAGGCGGGCAGTACTTC	CASSRDGTGEGGQYF	TRBD1	TRBV4-1	15	TRBJ2-7	.
TGTGCCAGCAGCACCCGACTAGCGGGAAATACGCAGTATTTT	CASSTRLAGNTQYF	TRBD2	TRBV13	14	TRBJ2-3	.
TGTGCCACCAGCAGAGATTTTTTTGGGGGGATGGCTGAAGCTTTCTTT	CATSRDFFGGMAEAFF	.	TRBV15	16	TRBJ1-1	.
TGTGCCAGCTCACCACTTACGGGGGGCGAGGGCTACACCTTC	CASSPLTGGEGYTF	.	TRBV18	14	TRBJ1-2	.
TGTGCCAGCAGCTTGGGCGGTTCGAACACCGGGGAGCTGTTTTTT	CASSLGGSNTGELFF	.	TRBV7-2	15	TRBJ2-2	.
TGTGCCAGCAGACGGGGCGGGACTGAAGCTTTCTTT	CASRRGGTEAFF	.	TRBV2	12	TRBJ1-1	once
TGTGCCTGGAGCGGGACCGCCGGGGGAGCTTTCTTT	CAWSGTAGGAFF	.	TRBV30	12	TRBJ1-1	.
TGTGCCAGCAGTGTTGGAACTAGCGGGAGTCGTGGCGAGCAGTACTTC	CASSVGTSGSRGEQYF	TRBD2	TRBV6-1	16	TRBJ2-7	.
TGTGCCAGCAGCGAGGGGGCTAGCGGGAGCCATCTTACAGATACGCAGTATTTT	CASSEGASGSHLTDTQYF	TRBD2	TRBV9	18	TRBJ2-3	.
TGTGCCAGCAGCTTACAGGGTTCCGCGAACACCGGGGAGCTGTTTTTT	CASSLQGSANTGELFF	.	TRBV7-3	16	TRBJ2-2	.
TGCGCCAGCAGTGACTGGGGCTCTGGAAACACCATATATTTT	CASSDWGSGNTIYF	.	TRBV10-2	14	TRBJ1-3	.
TGTGCCAGCAGCTACGACGGGTTCTACGAGCAGTACTTC	CASSYDGFYEQYF	.	TRBV5-4	13	TRBJ2-7	once
TGTGCCAGCAGTGAAGTGGACAGGGGAAGCTACACCTTC	CASSEVDRGSYTF	TRBD1	TRBV6-1	13	TRBJ1-2	.
TGTGCCACCACTTCTATACAGGGAGTCACTGAAGCTTTCTTT	CATTSIQGVTEAFF	.	TRBV27	14	TRBJ1-1	.
TGTGCCAGCAGCTCCCGGGACGGCGATCAGCCCCAGCATTTT	CASSSRDGDQPQHF	.	TRBV7-9	14	TRBJ1-5	.
TGTGCCAGTAGTACCGGACTAGCGGGAGTGGTCTACAATGAGCAGTTCTTC	CASSTGLAGVVYNEQFF	TRBD2	TRBV19	17	TRBJ2-1	.
TGCGCCAGCAGCCTCGAGGGGAGTACAGATACGCAGTATTTT	CASSLEGSTDTQYF	.	TRBV10-1	14	TRBJ2-3	.
TGTGCCAGCAGAAGCGGGTCCTACAATGAGCAGTTCTTC	CASRSGSYNEQFF	.	TRBV25-1	13	TRBJ2-1	.
TGTGCCAGTAGTATAACAGGGGGCAACTACGAGCAGTACTTC	CASSITGGNYEQYF	TRBD1	TRBV19	14	TRBJ2-7	.
TGTGCCAGCAGCAAAGACCGGGGAGTTGCCTACGAGCAGTACTTC	CASSKDRGVAYEQYF	.	TRBV21-1	15	TRBJ2-7	.
TGTGCCAGCAGCTCGGGACACAGAGCGAACACTGAAGCTTTCTTT	CASSSGHRANTEAFF	.	TRBV6-1	15	TRBJ1-1	.
TGTGCCAGTAGTGTAGACAGGGGGTCCTACAATGAGCAGTTCTTC	CASSVDRGSYNEQFF	TRBD1	TRBV19	15	TRBJ2-1	.
TGCGCCAGCAGCCCCGGGACTTCTACCTACGAGCAGTACTTC	CASSPGTSTYEQYF	.	TRBV5-1	14	TRBJ2-7	.
TGCAGCGTAGGACAGAGCTCCTACGAGCAGTACTTC	CSVGQSSYEQYF	.	TRBV29-1	12	TRBJ2-7	.
TGTGCCAGCAGAACTAGCGGAGCCTACGAGCAGTACTTC	CASRTSGAYEQYF	TRBD2	TRBV28	13	TRBJ2-7	.
TGTGCCAGCAGCGTAGAGGACAGGGTTACTGAAGCTTTCTTT	CASSVEDRVTEAFF	TRBD1	TRBV9	14	TRBJ1-1	.
TGTGCCGCTGGGCCAGGCTCTAACTACGAGCAGTACTTC	CAAGPGSNYEQYF	.	TRBV28	13	TRBJ2-7	.
TGTGCCAGCAAGGACAGGGTTTCACCCCTCCACTTT	CASKDRVSPLHF	TRBD1	TRBV6-5	12	TRBJ1-6	.
TGTGCCAGTAGTATAGATGACGCGGGACAGGGTCAGGGCTACACCTTC	CASSIDDAGQGQGYTF	TRBD1	TRBV19	16	TRBJ1-2	once
TGTGCCAGCAGCCCAGAAACCCCGACTAGAAGGAGGGGGGAGCTGTTTTTT	CASSPETPTRRRGELFF	.	TRBV28	17	TRBJ2-2	.